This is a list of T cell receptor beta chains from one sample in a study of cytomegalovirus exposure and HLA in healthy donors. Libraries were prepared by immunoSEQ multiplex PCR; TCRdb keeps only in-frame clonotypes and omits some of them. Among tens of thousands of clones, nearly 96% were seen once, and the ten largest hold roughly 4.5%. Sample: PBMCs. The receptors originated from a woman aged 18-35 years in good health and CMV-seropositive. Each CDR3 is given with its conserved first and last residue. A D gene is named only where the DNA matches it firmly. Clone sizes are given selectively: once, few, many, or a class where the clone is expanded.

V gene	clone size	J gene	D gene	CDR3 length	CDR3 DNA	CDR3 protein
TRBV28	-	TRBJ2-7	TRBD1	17	TGTGCCAGCACTAACAGGGGCCTAGGGACGGACTCCTACGAGCAGTACTTC	CASTNRGLGTDSYEQYF
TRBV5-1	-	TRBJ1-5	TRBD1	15	TGCGCCAGCAGCCCCTGGACAGGGGTCAATCAGCCCCAGCATTTT	CASSPWTGVNQPQHF
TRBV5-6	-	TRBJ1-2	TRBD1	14	TGTGCCAGCATCCTCCCCGGGACAGGGATTGGCTACACCTTC	CASILPGTGIGYTF
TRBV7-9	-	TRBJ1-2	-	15	TGTGCCAGCAGCTTAGCAGGGACACTTAACTATGGCTACACCTTC	CASSLAGTLNYGYTF
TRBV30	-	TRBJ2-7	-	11	TGTGCCTGGGTTAGAACCTACGAGCAGTACTTC	CAWVRTYEQYF
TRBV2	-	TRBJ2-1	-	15	TGTGCCAGCTTCTATCGGAGGGGGGACAGCAATGAGCAGTTCTTC	CASFYRRGDSNEQFF
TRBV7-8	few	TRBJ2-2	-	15	TGTGCCAGCAGCCTAGTCAGGGGGAACACCGGGGAGCTGTTTTTT	CASSLVRGNTGELFF
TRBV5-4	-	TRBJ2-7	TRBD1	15	TGTGCCAGCAGCACGGAGGGACAGGGGTCCTACGAGCAGTACTTC	CASSTEGQGSYEQYF
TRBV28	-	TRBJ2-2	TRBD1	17	TGTGCCAGCAGTTTATTCGGACAGGGAGGGAACACCGGGGAGCTGTTTTTT	CASSLFGQGGNTGELFF
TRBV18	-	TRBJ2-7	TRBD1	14	TGTGCCAGCTCACCCACAGGGGCTATACACGAGCAGTACTTC	CASSPTGAIHEQYF
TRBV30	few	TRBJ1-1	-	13	TGTGCCTGGAATCAGGGCCTGCGGACTGAAGCTTTCTTT	CAWNQGLRTEAFF
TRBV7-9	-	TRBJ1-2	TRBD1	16	TGTGCCAGCAGCTTACTACGGGGGGACAGGCTGAGGGGCTACACCTTC	CASSLLRGDRLRGYTF
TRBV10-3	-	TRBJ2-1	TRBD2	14	TGTGCCATCAGTGCGCGGGAGGGGTTCAATGAGCAGTTCTTC	CAISAREGFNEQFF
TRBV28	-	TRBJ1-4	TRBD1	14	TGTGCCACAGGTACAGGGGAGAGCTATGAAAAACTGTTTTTT	CATGTGESYEKLFF
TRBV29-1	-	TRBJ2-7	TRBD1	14	TGCAGCGTTACTCCGGGACAGGGTCTTTACGAGCAGTACTTC	CSVTPGQGLYEQYF
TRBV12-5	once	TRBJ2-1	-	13	TGTGCTAGTGGTTTGCGGGAATCGAATGAGCAGTTCTTC	CASGLRESNEQFF
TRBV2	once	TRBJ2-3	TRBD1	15	TGTGCCAGCAGGGAACAGGGGGCGCAACGGGATACGCAGTATTTT	CASREQGAQRDTQYF
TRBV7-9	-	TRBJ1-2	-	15	TGTGCCAGCAGCTCAGGGGCTGGGACCAACTATGGCTACACCTTC	CASSSGAGTNYGYTF
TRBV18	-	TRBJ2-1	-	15	TGTGCCAGCTCACCAGAGGTTAGCGCCCGCAATGAGCAGTTCTTC	CASSPEVSARNEQFF
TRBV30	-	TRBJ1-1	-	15	TGTGCCTGGGTACGCACCACCCTGCAGGCCTTTGAAGCTTTCTTT	CAWVRTTLQAFEAFF
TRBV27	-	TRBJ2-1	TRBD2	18	TGTGCCAGCAACCCAGACGGCGGGAGCCCCTTGAGGGGCAATGAGCAGTTCTTC	CASNPDGGSPLRGNEQFF
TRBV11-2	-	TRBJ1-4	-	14	TGTGCCAGCAGCTTACAGGGGAATTTTGAAAAACTGTTTTTT	CASSLQGNFEKLFF
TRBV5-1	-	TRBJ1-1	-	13	TGCGCCAGCAGCCCGACAGGGAACACTGAAGCTTTCTTT	CASSPTGNTEAFF
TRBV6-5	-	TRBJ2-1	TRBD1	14	TGTGCCAGCAGTTACGTGACAGGGATAAATGAGCAGTTCTTC	CASSYVTGINEQFF
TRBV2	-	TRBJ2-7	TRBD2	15	TGTGCCAGCACATCGGGCGGGAGGGCCAGGTACGAGCAGTACTTC	CASTSGGRARYEQYF
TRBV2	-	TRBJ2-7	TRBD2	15	TGTGCCAGCAGTGAACTAGCGGGAGTCGGCTACGAGCAGTACTTC	CASSELAGVGYEQYF
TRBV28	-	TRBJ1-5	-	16	TGTGCCAGCAGTTCCCCTCAGTGGCCCTCCAATCAGCCCCAGCATTTT	CASSSPQWPSNQPQHF
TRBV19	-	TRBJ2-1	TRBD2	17	TGTGCCAGTAGTATAGATGGTTCTAGCGGCCTATACAATGAGCAGTTCTTC	CASSIDGSSGLYNEQFF
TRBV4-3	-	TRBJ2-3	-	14	TGCGCCAGCAGCCAAGAACTACGCACAGATACGCAGTATTTT	CASSQELRTDTQYF
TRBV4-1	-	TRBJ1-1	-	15	TGCGCCAGCAGCCCCGGTCGGGGGTTTGGGACTGAAGCTTTCTTT	CASSPGRGFGTEAFF
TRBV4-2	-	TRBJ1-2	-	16	TGTGCCAGCAGCCCAAAAGTATGGGGAGTTGGCTATGGCTACACCTTC	CASSPKVWGVGYGYTF
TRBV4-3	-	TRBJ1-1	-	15	TGCGCCAGCAGCCAAGAACTAGCCCTGAACACTGAAGCTTTCTTT	CASSQELALNTEAFF
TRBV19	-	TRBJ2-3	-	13	TGTGCCAGTAGTCGGGAGACCACAGATACGCAGTATTTT	CASSRETTDTQYF
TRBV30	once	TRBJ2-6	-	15	TGTGCCTGGACTAAAGGGAGCTCTGGGGCCAACGTCCTGACTTTC	CAWTKGSSGANVLTF
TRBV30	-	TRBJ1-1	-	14	TGTGCCTTAAACGAGGGTATGGGGAACACTGAAGCTTTCTTT	CALNEGMGNTEAFF
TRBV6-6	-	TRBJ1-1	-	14	TGTGCCAGCAGTTATGGCAGGGGGAACACTGAAGCTTTCTTT	CASSYGRGNTEAFF
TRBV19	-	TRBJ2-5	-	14	TGTGCCAGTAGTATACGGGACATAGGGGAGACCCAGTACTTC	CASSIRDIGETQYF
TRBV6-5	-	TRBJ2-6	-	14	TGTGCCAGCAGGGAGGGAACTGGGGCCAACGTCCTGACTTTC	CASREGTGANVLTF
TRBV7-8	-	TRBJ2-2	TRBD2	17	TGTGCCAGCAGCCTCAGGACTAGCGGGATGAACACCGGGGAGCTGTTTTTT	CASSLRTSGMNTGELFF
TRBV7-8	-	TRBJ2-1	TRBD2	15	TGTGCCAGCAGCTTTAAGCGGGAGGCCTACAATGAGCAGTTCTTC	CASSFKREAYNEQFF
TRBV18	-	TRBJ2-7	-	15	TGTGCCAGCTCACCGGGTAGACAGGTCCTAGTAGGGCAGTACTTC	CASSPGRQVLVGQYF
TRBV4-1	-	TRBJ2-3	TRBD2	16	TGCGCCAGCAGCCCCACGACTAGCGGGCGCACAGATACGCAGTATTTT	CASSPTTSGRTDTQYF
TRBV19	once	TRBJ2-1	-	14	TGTGCCAGTAATAACTGGCAGACATACAATGAGCAGTTCTTC	CASNNWQTYNEQFF